These 10 T cell receptor beta chains were all obtained from the same sample, sequenced in a study of vaccination effects on CD4 cells after COVID-19. Their antigen targets remain unknown. After expansion with viral peptide pools in the ViraFEST assay, antigen-specific CD4+ T cells were sequenced. Upon completion of 10 to 11 days in culture, CD4+ T cells were isolated. Recipients of the vaccine had no prior SARS-CoV-2 infection and negative nucleocapsid antibodies. Repertoires were generated with immunoSEQ multiplex PCR, while TCRdb's copy carries only in-frame clones and drops some. The sample yields tens of thousands of clones, approximately 75% seen once. Sequences were derived from CD4+ T cells from PBMCs cultured with HCoV-OC43 spike peptides, sampled before COVID-19 vaccination. The subset is: HCoV-OC43 spike overlapping peptide pool stimulation. The receptors were gathered from a human donor who received a COVID-19 vaccine.

The chain carries TRBV6-5 and TRBJ2-3; perhaps TRBD1 as D (6 bases). From germline, CDR1 is MNHEY and CDR2 SVGAGI. The V and J ends lost 6 bases and 2 bases respectively, with 12 bases between them. The CDR3 contains 14 residues. The CDR3 loop is CASRMGAPTDTQYF. Here the CDR3 DNA reads TGTGCCAGCAGAATGGGGGCCCCCACAGATACGCAGTATTTT.

The V call is TRBV11-2, the J call TRBJ2-5; 10 bases line up with TRBD2. V shed 4 bases, J shed 4 bases, and the junction held 9 bases outside the gene matches. This CDR3 is built from 16 residues. CDR1 is SGHAT and CDR2 is FQNNGV in the germline V gene. In DNA, the CDR3 is TGTGCCAGCAGCTCAAATAGCGGGGGGCTGGGAGAGACCCAGTACTTC. Its protein product is CASSSNSGGLGETQYF.

The chain links TRBV3-1 (or the pseudogene TRBV3-2) to TRBJ1-1, with a weak D call TRBD1 (5 bases). Trimming left V 0 bases short and J 1 base short, with 9 bases between. The CDR3 runs 15 residues. Germline V gene data show CDR1 as LGHDT and CDR2 as YNNKEL (reference sequence). CDR3 coding DNA: TGTGCCAGCAGCCAAGAGGGGGAGGCGAACACTGAAGCTTTCTTT. Protein sequence: CASSQEGEANTEAFF.

This sequence joins TRBV2 and TRBJ2-2; 7 nucleotides match TRBD1. The CDR3 covers 14 residues. The V gene's germline CDR1 is SNHLY and CDR2 FYNNEI. V was pared by 8 bases and J by 5 bases, with 8 bases of the junction left unmatched. CDR3 DNA sequence: TGTGCCAGCCGGGACAGTAGGTATACCGGGGAGCTGTTTTTT. Amino acids: CASRDSRYTGELFF.

The chain joins TRBV6-2 or TRBV6-3 to TRBJ2-7; 7 bases match TRBD1. This CDR3 comprises 17 residues. The V segment lost 2 bases and the J segment 7 bases; nucleotides outside the gene matches: 17. Germline loops: CDR1 MNHEY, CDR2 SVGEGT. The CDR3: CASSYDQVDRVSGEQYV. The CDR3 nucleotides are TGTGCCAGCAGTTACGACCAAGTTGACAGGGTATCGGGGGAGCAGTACGTC.

The gene calls are TRBV27 and TRBJ2-5, with 7 bases identical to TRBD2. In germline, CDR1 is MNHEY, CDR2 SMNVEV (reference sequence). Germline trimming cut 3 bases from V and 2 bases from J; bases unmatched to any gene: 3. The CDR3 is made up of 14 amino acids. The CDR3 protein is CASSLMRGQETQYF. CDR3 nucleotide sequence: TGTGCCAGCAGTTTGATGCGGGGGCAAGAGACCCAGTACTTC.

This rearrangement joins TRBV6-2 or TRBV6-3 to TRBJ2-7; D not resolved. V lost 6 bases, J lost 3 bases, and 21 bases lay in between. Germline V gene data show CDR1 as MNHEY and CDR2 as SVGEGT. The CDR3 is 16 residues long. CDR3 in amino acids: CASSSGKLGRGYEQYV. The DNA of the CDR3 is TGTGCCAGCAGCTCCGGTAAGCTAGGACGAGGCTACGAGCAGTACGTC.

This chain connects TRBV5-1 to TRBJ2-3; 8 bases agree with TRBD1. The CDR3 is made up of 17 amino acids. Germline values: CDR1 SGHRS, CDR2 YFSETQ. The trim removed 4 bases at V and 5 bases at J, leaving 15 bases unmatched. The CDR3 loop reads CASSVLRDRLLGDTQYF. In DNA, the CDR3 is TGCGCCAGCAGCGTCTTAAGGGACAGGTTACTTGGAGATACGCAGTATTTT.

As to this clone: Within the sample, other DNA sequences also encode this same CDR3. The chain carries TRBV20-1 and TRBJ1-2; D not certain. Trimming pared 6 bases from V and 4 bases from J, leaving 6 bases between. This CDR3 is built from 10 residues. Per the germline V gene, CDR1 is DFQATT and CDR2 is SNEGSKA (reference sequence). The CDR3 DNA reads TGCAGTGCCAGAACCTATGGCTACACCTTC. This translates into CSARTYGYTF.

The J gene is TRBJ1-3, the V gene TRBV6-1; D is ambiguous. CDR1 is MNHNS, CDR2 SASEGT, per germline. Trimming shortened V by 0 bases and J by 4 bases, and 7 bases separated the two germline ends. The CDR3 contains 14 residues. The CDR3 nucleotides read TGTGCCAGCAGTGAAGCTGCCAGGGGAAACACCATATATTTT. Protein product: CASSEAARGNTIYF.